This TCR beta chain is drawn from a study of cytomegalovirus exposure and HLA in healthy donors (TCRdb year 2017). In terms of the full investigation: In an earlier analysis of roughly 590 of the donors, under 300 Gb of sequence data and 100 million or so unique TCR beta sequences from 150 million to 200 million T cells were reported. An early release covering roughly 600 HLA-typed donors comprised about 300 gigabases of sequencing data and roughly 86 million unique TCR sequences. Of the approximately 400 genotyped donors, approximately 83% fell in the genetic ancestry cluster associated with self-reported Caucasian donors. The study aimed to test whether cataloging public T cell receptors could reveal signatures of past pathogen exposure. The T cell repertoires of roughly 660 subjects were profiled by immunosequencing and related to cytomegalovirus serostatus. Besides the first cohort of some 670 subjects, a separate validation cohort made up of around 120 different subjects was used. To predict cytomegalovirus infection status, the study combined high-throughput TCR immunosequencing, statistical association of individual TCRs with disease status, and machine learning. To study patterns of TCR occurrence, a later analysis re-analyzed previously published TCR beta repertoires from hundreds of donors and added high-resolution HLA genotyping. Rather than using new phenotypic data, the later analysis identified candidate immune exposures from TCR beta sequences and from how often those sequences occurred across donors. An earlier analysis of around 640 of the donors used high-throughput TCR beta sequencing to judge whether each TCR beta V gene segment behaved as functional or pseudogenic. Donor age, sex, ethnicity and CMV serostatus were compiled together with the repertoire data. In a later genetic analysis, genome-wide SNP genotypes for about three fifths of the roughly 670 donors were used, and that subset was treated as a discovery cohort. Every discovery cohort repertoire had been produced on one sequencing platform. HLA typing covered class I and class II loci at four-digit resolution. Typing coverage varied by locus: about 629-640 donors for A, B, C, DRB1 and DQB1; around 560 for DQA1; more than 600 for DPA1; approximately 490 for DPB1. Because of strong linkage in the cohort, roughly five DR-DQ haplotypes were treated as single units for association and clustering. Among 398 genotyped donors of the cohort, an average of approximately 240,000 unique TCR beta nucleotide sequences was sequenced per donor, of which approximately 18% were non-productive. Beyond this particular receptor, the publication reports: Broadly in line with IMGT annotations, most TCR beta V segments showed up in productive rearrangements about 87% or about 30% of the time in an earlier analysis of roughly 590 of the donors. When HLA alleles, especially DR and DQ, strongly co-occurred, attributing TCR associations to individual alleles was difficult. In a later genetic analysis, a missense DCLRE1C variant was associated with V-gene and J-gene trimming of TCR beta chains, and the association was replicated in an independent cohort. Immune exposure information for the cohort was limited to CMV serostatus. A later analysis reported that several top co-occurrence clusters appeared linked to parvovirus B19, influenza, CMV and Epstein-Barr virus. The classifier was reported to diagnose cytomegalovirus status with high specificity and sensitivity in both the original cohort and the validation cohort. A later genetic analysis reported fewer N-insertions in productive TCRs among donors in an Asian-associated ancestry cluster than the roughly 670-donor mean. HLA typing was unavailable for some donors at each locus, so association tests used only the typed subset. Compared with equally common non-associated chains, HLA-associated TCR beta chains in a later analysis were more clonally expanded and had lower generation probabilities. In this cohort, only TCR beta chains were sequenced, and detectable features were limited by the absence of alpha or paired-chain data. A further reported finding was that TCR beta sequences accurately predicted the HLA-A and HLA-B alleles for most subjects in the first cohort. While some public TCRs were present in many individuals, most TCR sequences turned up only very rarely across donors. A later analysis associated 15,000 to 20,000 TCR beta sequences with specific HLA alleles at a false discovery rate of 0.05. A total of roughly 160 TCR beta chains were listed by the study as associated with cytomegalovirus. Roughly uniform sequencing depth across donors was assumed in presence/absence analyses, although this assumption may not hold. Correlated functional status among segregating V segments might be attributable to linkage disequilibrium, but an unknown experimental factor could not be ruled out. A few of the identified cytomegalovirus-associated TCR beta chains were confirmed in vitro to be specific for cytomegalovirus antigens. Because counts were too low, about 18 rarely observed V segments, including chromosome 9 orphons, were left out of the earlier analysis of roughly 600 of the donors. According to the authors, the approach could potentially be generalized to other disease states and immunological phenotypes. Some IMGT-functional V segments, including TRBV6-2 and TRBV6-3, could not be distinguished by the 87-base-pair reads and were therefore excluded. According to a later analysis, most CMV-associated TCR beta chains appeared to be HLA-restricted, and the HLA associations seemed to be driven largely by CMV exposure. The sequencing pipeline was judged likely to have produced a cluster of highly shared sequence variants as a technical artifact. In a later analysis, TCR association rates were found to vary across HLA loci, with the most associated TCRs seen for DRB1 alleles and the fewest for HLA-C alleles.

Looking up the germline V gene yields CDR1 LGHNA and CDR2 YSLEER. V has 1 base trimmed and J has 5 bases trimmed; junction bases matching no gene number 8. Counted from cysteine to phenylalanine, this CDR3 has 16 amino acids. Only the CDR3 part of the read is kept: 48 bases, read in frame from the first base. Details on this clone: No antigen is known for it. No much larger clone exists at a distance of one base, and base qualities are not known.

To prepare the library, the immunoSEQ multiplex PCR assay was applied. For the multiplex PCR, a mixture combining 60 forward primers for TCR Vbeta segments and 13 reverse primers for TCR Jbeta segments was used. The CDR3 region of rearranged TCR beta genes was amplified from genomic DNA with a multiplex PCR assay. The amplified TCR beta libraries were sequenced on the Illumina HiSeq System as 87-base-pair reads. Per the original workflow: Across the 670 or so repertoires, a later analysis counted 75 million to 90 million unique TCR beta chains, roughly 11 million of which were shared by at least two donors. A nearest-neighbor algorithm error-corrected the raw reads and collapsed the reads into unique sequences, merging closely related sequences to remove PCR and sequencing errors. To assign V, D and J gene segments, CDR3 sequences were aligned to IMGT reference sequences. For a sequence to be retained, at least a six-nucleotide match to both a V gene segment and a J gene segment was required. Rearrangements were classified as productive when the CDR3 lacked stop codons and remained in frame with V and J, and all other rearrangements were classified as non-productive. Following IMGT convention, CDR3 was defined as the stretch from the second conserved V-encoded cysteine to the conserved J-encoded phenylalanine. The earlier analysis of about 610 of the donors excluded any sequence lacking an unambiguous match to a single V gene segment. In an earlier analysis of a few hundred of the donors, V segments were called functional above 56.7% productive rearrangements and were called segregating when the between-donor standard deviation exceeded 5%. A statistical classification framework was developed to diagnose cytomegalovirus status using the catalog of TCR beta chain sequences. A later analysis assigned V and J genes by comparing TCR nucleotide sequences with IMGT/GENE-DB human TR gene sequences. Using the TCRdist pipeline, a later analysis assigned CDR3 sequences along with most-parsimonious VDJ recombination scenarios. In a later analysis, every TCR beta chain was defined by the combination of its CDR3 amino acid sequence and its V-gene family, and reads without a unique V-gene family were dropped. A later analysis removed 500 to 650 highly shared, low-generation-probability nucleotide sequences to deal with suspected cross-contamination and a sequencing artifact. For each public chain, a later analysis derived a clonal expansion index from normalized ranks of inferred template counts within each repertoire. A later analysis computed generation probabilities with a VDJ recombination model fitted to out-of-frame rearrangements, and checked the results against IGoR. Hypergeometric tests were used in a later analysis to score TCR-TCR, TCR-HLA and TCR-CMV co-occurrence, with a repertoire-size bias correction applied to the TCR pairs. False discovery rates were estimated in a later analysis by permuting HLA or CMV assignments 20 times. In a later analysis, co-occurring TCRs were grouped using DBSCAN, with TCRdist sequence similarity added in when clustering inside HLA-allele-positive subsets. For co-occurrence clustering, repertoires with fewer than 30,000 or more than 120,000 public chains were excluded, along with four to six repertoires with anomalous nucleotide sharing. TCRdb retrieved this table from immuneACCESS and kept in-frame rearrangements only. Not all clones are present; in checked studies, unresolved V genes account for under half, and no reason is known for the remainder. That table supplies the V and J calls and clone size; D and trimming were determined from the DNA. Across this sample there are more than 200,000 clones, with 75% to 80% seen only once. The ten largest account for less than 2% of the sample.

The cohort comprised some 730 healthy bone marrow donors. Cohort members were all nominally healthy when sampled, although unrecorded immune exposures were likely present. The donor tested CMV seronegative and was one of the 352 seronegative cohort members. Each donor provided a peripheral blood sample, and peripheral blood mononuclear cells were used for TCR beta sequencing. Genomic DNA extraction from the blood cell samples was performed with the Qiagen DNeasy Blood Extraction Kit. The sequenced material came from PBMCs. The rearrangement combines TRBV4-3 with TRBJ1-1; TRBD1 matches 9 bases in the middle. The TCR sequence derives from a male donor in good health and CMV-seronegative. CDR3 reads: CASSQVGGTGRTEAFF. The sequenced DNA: TGCGCCAGCAGCCAAGTTGGGGGGACAGGGCGGACTGAAGCTTTCTTT.